The present T cell receptor beta chain was sequenced within a study of T cells expressing NK-cell markers. As for the study in general: Cells sorted as CD3+CD56+NKG2C+, CD3+CD56+NKG2C- and CD3+CD56-NKG2C+ T cells supplied the TCR beta repertoires. One of eight sequenced donors was HCMV-seronegative; the other seven were seropositive.

Study-wide results and caveats: The same clonotypes also predominated in the CD3+CD56-NKG2C+ fraction of a handful of donors.

On this clonotype itself: Its specificity is unknown.

This CDR3 comprises 13 residues. Germline V gives CDR1 GTSNPN, CDR2 SVGIG (reference sequence). TCRdb re-called the 5' RACE reads and shows each CDR3 protein once, DNA omitted. This repertoire includes 450,000 to 600,000 distinct CDR3 sequences. The genes are TRBV30 and TRBJ2-6. Sequenced sample: blood T cells: a sorted CD56 or NKG2C T cell subset, CD4+ or CD8+ T cells, or bulk PBMC T cells (not recorded which). The clonotype originates from a man between 18 and 29 years old in good health. The chain's CDR3 is CALQGSGANVLTF.